The T cell receptor (beta chain) under discussion was sequenced for a study of identical twins. Study outcomes and limitations: Twins showed weaker excess sharing in their beta out-of-frame sequences.

Germline V lookup: CDR1 MDHEN, CDR2 SYDVKM. Trimming cost V 6 bases and J 8 bases, with 16 bases left between them. CDR3 length: 14 residues. A word on this clonotype: Its target is not known.

TCRdb re-called the 5' RACE reads with MiXCR, one entry per CDR3 protein. Of over 200,000 distinct CDR3 sequences listed, roughly 10% are singletons. This TCR was sampled from a man aged 45-60 years in good health. The chain couples TRBV28 to TRBJ1-4; no reliable D call. Sequencing used memory T cells sorted from blood. As DNA, the CDR3 is TGTGCCAGCAGAGAAAGCCCATCGAGCGAAAAACTGTTTTTT. Translating gives CASRESPSSEKLFF.